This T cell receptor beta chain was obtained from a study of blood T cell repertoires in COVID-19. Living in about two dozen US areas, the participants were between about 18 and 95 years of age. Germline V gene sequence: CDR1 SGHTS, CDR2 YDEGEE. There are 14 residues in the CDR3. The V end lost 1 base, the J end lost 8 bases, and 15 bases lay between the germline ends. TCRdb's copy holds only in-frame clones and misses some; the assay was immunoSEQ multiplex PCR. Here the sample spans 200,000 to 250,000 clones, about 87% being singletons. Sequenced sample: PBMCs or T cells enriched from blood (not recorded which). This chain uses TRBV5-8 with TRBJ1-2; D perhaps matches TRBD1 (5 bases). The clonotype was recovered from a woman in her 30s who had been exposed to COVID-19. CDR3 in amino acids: CASSLMSGVRGYTF. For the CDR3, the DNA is TGTGCCAGCAGCTTGATGTCGGGGGTTCGGGGCTACACCTTC.